The 28 T cell receptor beta chains below were found in one sample sequenced in a study of Ad26.COV2.S vaccination and SARS-CoV-2 variants. The repertoire was sequenced with immunoSEQ multiplex PCR; TCRdb's copy has only in-frame clones and lacks some. The sample has 410,000 or so clones; roughly 90% are singletons. This sample's treatment: 15 to 20 received Ad26.COV2.S at low or high dose, single or two shots; about 5 received placebo; per-sample allocation not given. Sampling occurred on day 63 after the first vaccine or placebo injection. The sample in question was peripheral blood, obtained in a trial of Ad26.COV2.S vaccine versus placebo. These receptors all stem from a person aged 18-65 years who received the Ad26.COV2.S COVID-19 vaccine or a placebo.

The CDR3 coding sequence is TGTGCCAGCAGCCCTCAGCGGGAGAAATACAATGAGCAGTTCTTC. Its protein is CASSPQREKYNEQFF. This sequence joins TRBV7-2 and TRBJ2-1, with 8 bases identical to TRBD2. The CDR3 covers 15 residues. Germline V gene sequence: CDR1 SGHTA, CDR2 FQGNSA. V gave up 5 bases and J gave up 4 bases; unmatched junction bases: 7.

The chain recombines TRBV18 with TRBJ1-5; D remains ambiguous. This CDR3 contains 14 residues. V lost 6 bases to trimming and J lost 4 bases, with 13 bases between them. CDR1 is KGHSH and CDR2 is LQKENI in the germline V gene. The CDR3 region is CASSPGSRNQPQHF. CDR3 nucleotides: TGTGCCAGCTCCCCCGGTTCGCGGAATCAGCCCCAGCATTTT. The variable domain in full, completed from reference TRBV18 and TRBJ1-5, reads NAGVMQNPRHLVRRRGQEARLRCSPMKGHSHVYWYRQLPEEGLKFMVYLQKENIIDESGMPKERFSAEFPKEGPSILRIQQVVRGDSAAYFCASSPGSRNQPQHFGDGTRLSIL.

The chain has TRBV2 and TRBJ1-1; the D gene is possibly TRBD1 (5 bases). Germline assignment: CDR1 SNHLY and CDR2 FYNNEI. Trimming left V 6 bases short and J 7 bases short, with 15 bases between. The CDR3 runs 13 residues. CDR3 in DNA: TGTGCCAGCAGCATAGGAGGACATCGTGAAGCTTTCTTT. As protein: CASSIGGHREAFF. Looking up the rest from reference TRBV2 and TRBJ1-1 gives the full variable domain: EPEVTQTPSHQVTQMGQEVILRCVPISNHLYFYWYRQILGQKVEFLVSFYNNEISEKSEIFDDQFSVERPDGSNFTLKIRSTKLEDSAMYFCASSIGGHREAFFGQGTRLTVV.

As to this clone: A junction boundary mismatches the germline segment, possibly from a read error. The chain recombines TRBV7-7 with TRBJ2-1; 10 bases line up with TRBD1. This CDR3 is 19 amino acids long. Germline CDR1 reads SSHAT; CDR2 reads FNYEAQ (reference sequence). CDR3 region: CASSSSPGQGYLGYNEQFF. DNA of the CDR3: TGTGCTAGCAGCTCATCCCCGGGACAGGGGTATCTGGGCTACAATGAGCAGTTCTTC. The complete variable domain, with remaining parts taken from reference TRBV7-7 and TRBJ2-1, reads GAGVSQSPRYKVTKRGQDVTLRCDPISSHATLYWYQQALGQGPEFLTYFNYEAQPDKSGLPSDRFSAERPEGSISTLTIQRTEQRDSAMYRCASSSSPGQGYLGYNEQFFGPGTRLTVL.

This rearrangement joins TRBV27 to TRBJ1-3; D is undetermined. V dropped 1 base and J dropped 2 bases, with 9 bases sitting between them. CDR3 size: 15 residues. Germline loops: CDR1 MNHEY, CDR2 SMNVEV (reference sequence). The CDR3 sequence: CASSLWASPGNTIYF. CDR3 nucleotides: TGTGCCAGCAGTTTATGGGCCAGTCCTGGAAACACCATATATTTT.

This chain links TRBV19 with TRBJ2-2; D tentatively fits TRBD1 or TRBD2 (5 bases each). The germline V gene has CDR1 LNHDA and CDR2 SQIVND (reference sequence). There are 14 residues in the CDR3. Trimming cost V 3 bases and J 6 bases, with 11 bases left between them. The CDR3 coding sequence is TGTGCCAGTAGTATCGGTCAGGGAGCCGGGGAGCTGTTTTTT. Protein: CASSIGQGAGELFF.

CDR3 nucleotides: TGTGCCACCAGCAGAGAACCGACGGCTAGCAATCAGCCCCAGCATTTT. The encoded protein is CATSREPTASNQPQHF. The chain links TRBV15 to TRBJ1-5; D unresolved. Germline CDR1 reads LNHNV; CDR2 reads YYDKDF (reference sequence). V lost 0 bases to trimming and J lost 0 bases, with 9 bases between them. The CDR3 length is 16 residues. The whole variable domain, filled in from reference TRBV15 and TRBJ1-5, reads DAMVIQNPRYQVTQFGKPVTLSCSQTLNHNVMYWYQQKSSQAPKLLFHYYDKDFNNEADTPDNFQSRRPNTSFCFLDIRSPGLGDTAMYLCATSREPTASNQPQHFGDGTRLSIL.

This chain joins TRBV6-1 and TRBJ1-3; D possibly corresponds to TRBD1 (5 bases). This CDR3 region has 15 residues. The V gene's germline CDR1 is MNHNS and CDR2 SASEGT. Trimming shortened V by 1 base and J by 5 bases, and 12 bases separated the two germline ends. The CDR3 is CASSEGGSDRNTIYF. As DNA, the CDR3 is TGTGCCAGCAGTGAAGGGGGGTCGGATAGAAACACCATATATTTT.

This clone came up once. This rearrangement joins TRBV27 to TRBJ1-1; D unclear. This CDR3 region has 16 residues. The V gene lost 2 bases and the J gene lost 0 bases, with 13 bases spanning the gap. Looked up from germline, CDR1 is MNHEY and CDR2 is SMNVEV (reference sequence). The CDR3 nucleotides read TGTGCCAGCAGTTTACGTGTAGGAGGGATGAACACTGAAGCTTTCTTT. Translating it yields CASSLRVGGMNTEAFF.

This sequence joins TRBV7-9 and TRBJ1-4; D unresolved. Per the germline V gene, CDR1 is SEHNR and CDR2 is FQNEAQ (reference sequence). Between the trimmed V and J ends, which lost 5 bases and 5 bases, there was a span of 15 bases. The CDR3 covers 15 residues. CDR3 amino acids: CASSGYRVENEKLFF. The CDR3 DNA reads as TGTGCCAGCAGCGGGTACCGAGTCGAGAATGAAAAACTGTTTTTT.

The gene calls are TRBV7-2 and TRBJ2-7; 11 bases map to TRBD2. V dropped 5 bases and J dropped 3; count of bases not matched to a gene: 6. The CDR3 extends over 15 amino acids. Germline lookup yields CDR1 SGHTA and CDR2 FQGNSA. In nucleotides, the CDR3 is TGTGCCAGCAGCAACTCCGGGACTAGCGGCTACGAGCAGTACTTC. It codes for CASSNSGTSGYEQYF.

V and J are TRBV5-1 and TRBJ2-1, with TRBD2 as a possible D gene (6 bases). This CDR3 region has 16 residues. Trimming cost V 4 bases and J 4 bases, with 18 bases left between them. The germline V gene has CDR1 SGHRS and CDR2 YFSETQ. The CDR3 DNA is TGCGCCAGCAGCCCCTCCGGGCGGGGTGGGTACAATGAGCAGTTCTTC. It encodes CASSPSGRGGYNEQFF.

For the CDR3, the DNA is TGCGCCAGCAGCGTTGGACAGGGAGGGAACTATGGCTACACCTTC. Amino acid sequence: CASSVGQGGNYGYTF. This rearrangement joins TRBV4-3 to TRBJ1-2, with TRBD1 matching 8 bases. Germline loops: CDR1 LGHNA, CDR2 YSLEER. CDR3 length equals 15 residues. After removal of 5 bases from V and 2 bases from J, the junction contained 7 bases not matched to a gene.

V usage is TRBV12-3 or TRBV12-4 and J usage is TRBJ2-1; the D is unclear. V dropped 3 bases and J dropped 5 bases, with 8 bases sitting between them. The CDR3 extends over 13 amino acids. Here the CDR3 DNA reads TGTGCCAGCAGTTTCTCCAGTAACAATGAGCAGTTCTTC. It encodes CASSFSSNNEQFF.

The gene calls are TRBV28 and TRBJ2-7; D gene ambiguous. CDR1 and CDR2 from the germline V gene are MDHEN and SYDVKM. Trimming removed 3 bases from V and 7 bases from J, with 13 bases in between. The CDR3 is 13 amino acids. Written as DNA, the CDR3 is TGTGCCAGCAGTTTGGCTTCAGTGGTTGAGCAGTACTTC. Protein product: CASSLASVVEQYF.

The chain links TRBV4-3 to TRBJ2-1; the match to TRBD1 covers 7 bases. V shed 5 bases, J shed 9 bases, and the junction held 10 bases outside the gene matches. Germline CDR1 LGHNA, CDR2 YSLEER. The CDR3 is 14 residues long. The CDR3 DNA reads as TGCGCCAGCAGCTCGACGGCGACAGGGAGTGAGCAGTTCTTC. This sequence encodes CASSSTATGSEQFF.

The sample holds one count of this clone. The V and J genes are TRBV30 and TRBJ2-7, with a tentative D call TRBD1 (6 bases). There are 13 residues in the CDR3. Trimming removed 3 bases at V and 2 bases at J, with 11 bases between. The germline gives CDR1 GTSNPN, CDR2 SVGIG (reference sequence). In nucleotides, the CDR3 is TGTGCCTGGAGGAGGGGGTACCCCTACGAGCAGTACTTC. It codes for CAWRRGYPYEQYF.

The gene calls are TRBV6-2 or TRBV6-3 and TRBJ1-1; D unclear. Trimming removed 7 bases at V and 1 base at J, with 10 bases between. This CDR3 has 13 residues. Germline lookup yields CDR1 MNHEY and CDR2 SVGEGT. The CDR3 loop reads CASIPRGNTEAFF. CDR3 in DNA: TGTGCCAGCATCCCCCGGGGGAACACTGAAGCTTTCTTT.

The rearrangement uses TRBV29-1 and TRBJ1-2, with TRBD1 as a possible D gene (6 bases). Germline V CDR1 and CDR2: SQVTM, ANQGSEA. The CDR3 runs 11 residues. The ends were cut back, 4 bases at V and 4 bases at J, with 7 bases in the middle. This CDR3 is CSVGGGYGYTF. The CDR3 DNA follows: TGCAGCGTTGGAGGGGGCTATGGCTACACCTTC. Full variable domain (rest looked up from reference TRBV29-1 and TRBJ1-2): SAVISQKPSRDICQRGTSLTIQCQVDSQVTMMFWYRQQPGQSLTLIATANQGSEATYESGFVIDKFPISRPNLTFSTLTVSNMSPEDSSIYLCSVGGGYGYTFGSGTRLTVV.

The V and J genes are TRBV20-1 and TRBJ2-7; D possibly corresponds to TRBD1 (6 bases). Looked up from germline, CDR1 is DFQATT and CDR2 is SNEGSKA (reference sequence). The CDR3 sequence is 15 residues long. With 3 bases removed from V and 7 bases from J, the gap between germline ends came to 22 bases. CDR3 residues: CSASAQGHISGEQYF. As DNA, the CDR3 is TGCAGTGCTAGTGCACAGGGCCATATCTCGGGGGAGCAGTACTTC.

This sequence joins TRBV11-2 and TRBJ1-1; D is ambiguous. Germline V gives CDR1 SGHAT, CDR2 FQNNGV. This CDR3 has 14 amino acids. Deletions cut 4 bases from V and 5 bases from J, with 14 bases between. The CDR3 region is CASSYSPAGTEAFF. DNA for the CDR3: TGTGCCAGCAGCTATTCCCCGGCGGGGACTGAAGCTTTCTTT.

This chain uses TRBV4-1 with TRBJ2-7; the match to TRBD1 covers 10 bases. The CDR3 consists of 15 residues. Germline V gene lookup returns CDR1 MGHRA and CDR2 YSYEKL. J gave up 4 bases and V 0 bases, and 3 bases lay outside the gene matches. CDR3 loop: CASSQDRDRGYEQYF. For the CDR3, the DNA is TGCGCCAGCAGCCAAGACCGGGACAGGGGATACGAGCAGTACTTC.

In DNA form, the CDR3 reads TGCGCCAGCAGCTTCAAACCCAGGGGGCCTAATACATACTACGAGCAGTACTTC. Translating gives CASSFKPRGPNTYYEQYF. V is TRBV5-1 and J is TRBJ2-7; TRBD1 matches at 8 bases. Looked up from germline, CDR1 is SGHRS and CDR2 is YFSETQ. The CDR3 totals 18 residues. J gave up 3 bases and V 2 bases, and 16 bases lay outside the gene matches.

The genes are TRBV5-5 and TRBJ1-5; TRBD1 agrees at 8 bases. Looked up from germline, CDR1 is SGHKS and CDR2 is YYEKEE (reference sequence). V trimming: 0 bases; J trimming: 7 bases; junction bases outside the gene matches: 9. The CDR3 spans 16 residues. The chain's CDR3 is CASSLGQGASEQPQHF. The CDR3 nucleotides read TGTGCCAGCAGCTTGGGGCAGGGGGCTTCTGAGCAGCCCCAGCATTTT. The variable domain in full, completed from reference TRBV5-5 and TRBJ1-5, reads DAGVTQSPTHLIKTRGQQVTLRCSPISGHKSVSWYQQVLGQGPQFIFQYYEKEERGRGNFPDRFSARQFPNYSSELNVNALLLGDSALYLCASSLGQGASEQPQHFGDGTRLSIL.

The chain carries TRBV12-5 and TRBJ1-1; tentatively, D is TRBD1 (5 bases). The CDR3 is 13 amino acids. Germline V CDR1 and CDR2: LGHNT, FRNRAP. Trimming removed 4 bases at V and 0 bases at J, with 6 bases between. CDR3: CASGWGMNTEAFF. DNA for the CDR3: TGTGCTAGTGGTTGGGGGATGAACACTGAAGCTTTCTTT.

This clone was counted many times. The V gene is TRBV6-2 or TRBV6-3, the J gene TRBJ2-1; 12 bases agree with TRBD2. The V gene's germline CDR1 is MNHEY and CDR2 SVGEGT. The CDR3 contains 18 residues. V lost 5 bases, J lost 7 bases, and 15 bases stayed unmatched. The CDR3 DNA reads TGTGCCAGCAGTCCCCCGATGGCTAGCGGGGGGGCCGGGAATGAGCAGTTCTTC. This gives the protein CASSPPMASGGAGNEQFF.

V gene TRBV28 combines with J gene TRBJ1-5; D gene ambiguous. The V end lost 1 base, the J end lost 3 bases, and 7 bases lay between the germline ends. The CDR3 spans 14 residues. Looked up from germline, CDR1 is MDHEN and CDR2 is SYDVKM. CDR3 sequence: CASSLLFINQPQHF. The DNA of the CDR3 is TGTGCCAGCAGTTTATTATTTATCAATCAGCCCCAGCATTTT.

The V gene is TRBV10-3, the J gene TRBJ2-5, with D unclear. The CDR3 is 11 amino acids. Trimming took 10 bases from V and 1 from J, leaving 7 bases between them. CDR1 and CDR2 from the germline V gene are ENHRY and SYGVKD. CDR3: CATRSQETQYF. The CDR3 DNA reads TGTGCCACCCGAAGCCAAGAGACCCAGTACTTC.